These T cell receptor beta chains were read from a single sample in a study of response to subunit inactivated influenza vaccine. TCRdb itself ran the RT-PCR reads through MiXCR, one entry per CDR3 protein. The sample lists around 600,000 distinct CDR3 sequences; around 11% were seen once. The same specimen was also included in a second study, on T cells expressing NK-cell markers.

Material: PBMCs from blood, obtained on the day of vaccination. These receptors were collected from a man in his fifties or sixties who received an inactivated influenza vaccine. Each CDR3 is given with its conserved first and last residue. A D gene is named only where the DNA matches it firmly.

D gene	V gene	J gene	CDR3 protein
.	TRBV28	TRBJ1-5	CASSLLPGSGEDQPQHF
TRBD2	TRBV7-2	TRBJ2-5	CASSRTSGGTGLETQYF
TRBD2	TRBV6-5	TRBJ2-2	CASSYTRTSGGTGELFF
.	TRBV5-1	TRBJ1-1	CASSGDTLNTEAFF
TRBD2	TRBV15	TRBJ2-5	CARVPGLADQETQYF
.	TRBV12-3/TRBV12-4	TRBJ2-5	CASSLQGSQETQYF
.	TRBV15	TRBJ1-1	CATSRQGQEAFF
TRBD2	TRBV6-2/TRBV6-3	TRBJ2-7	CASSSTTSGRIYEQYF
.	TRBV10-3	TRBJ2-3	CAISGLGRTQRTDTQYF
TRBD2	TRBV10-3	TRBJ2-2	CAIRTSGANTGELFF
.	TRBV6-1	TRBJ2-7	CASRGAGEQYF
TRBD2	TRBV5-5	TRBJ2-7	CASSPEVAGGYEQYF
.	TRBV5-1	TRBJ2-6	CASSLVGDLNPSGANVLTF
TRBD2	TRBV7-2	TRBJ2-5	CASSLLAEYQETQYF
.	TRBV9	TRBJ2-3	CASSVSEVDTQYF
.	TRBV2	TRBJ2-3	CASSRDATDTQYF